The clone carrying this T cell receptor (beta chain) was observed many times. Its antigen is currently unknown. This entry comes from a study of shared clonotypes between healthy human individuals. Study conclusions and caveats: Shared clonotypes across all four donors exceeded non-shared ones in generation probability. With a few donors compared, approximately 5.5% of naive CD4 clonotypes were shared. Estimated richness values were generally larger in naive subsets than in memory subsets.

Germline V gene lookup returns CDR1 SGHAT and CDR2 FQNNGV. V lost 4 bases to trimming and J lost 3 bases; unmatched junction nucleotides: 8. This CDR3 comprises 17 residues. Several immunoSEQ plates held equal portions of the genomic DNA taken from each subset. TCRdb's copy holds only in-frame clones and misses some; the assay was immunoSEQ multiplex PCR. The table records millions of clones, roughly 95% of them present only once. Sequencing used naive CD4+ T cells sorted from blood. Described subset: CD45RA+ positively selected. The chain joins TRBV11-2 to TRBJ2-7, with 14 bases aligning to TRBD2. This TCR was recovered from a young man in good health. The CDR3 sequence is CASSSGTSGSVFYEQYF. The CDR3 DNA reads as TGTGCCAGCAGCTCCGGGACTAGCGGGAGTGTCTTCTACGAGCAGTACTTC. Full variable domain (rest looked up from reference TRBV11-2 and TRBJ2-7): EAGVAQSPRYKIIEKRQSVAFWCNPISGHATLYWYQQILGQGPKLLIQFQNNGVVDDSQLPKDRFSAERLKGVDSTLKIQPAKLEDSAVYLCASSSGTSGSVFYEQYFGPGTRLTVT.